These 18 T cell receptor beta chains share one sample of origin, sequenced in a study of blood T cell repertoires in COVID-19. Here immunoSEQ multiplex PCR was the method, and the copy in TCRdb shows in-frame clones only, minus some. The table records 300,000 to 350,000 clones, roughly 90% of them present only once. The sequenced sample consisted of peripheral blood. The receptor set was obtained from a woman in her 70s with COVID-19, enrolled during active disease.

The chain employs TRBV2 and TRBJ2-2, with TRBD2 matching 13 bases. V lost 6 bases to trimming and J lost 5 bases; unmatched junction nucleotides: 3. Per the germline V gene, CDR1 is SNHLY and CDR2 is FYNNEI. The CDR3 consists of 15 residues. In DNA, the CDR3 is TGTGCCAGCAGAGGGACTAGCGGGAATACCGGGGAGCTGTTTTTT. Translating gives CASRGTSGNTGELFF.

This clone was detected a few times. The rearrangement joins TRBV10-3 to TRBJ2-2; tentative D call: TRBD1 (6 bases). Germline V gene lookup returns CDR1 ENHRY and CDR2 SYGVKD. Between the trimmed V and J ends, which lost 6 bases and 3 bases, there was a span of 14 bases. The CDR3 totals 15 residues. This chain's CDR3 is CAISYQDSYTGELFF. The CDR3 DNA follows: TGTGCCATCAGCTACCAGGACAGTTACACCGGGGAGCTGTTTTTT.

The V call is TRBV4-2, the J call TRBJ1-1; D possibly corresponds to TRBD1 (5 bases). V lost 1 base to trimming and J lost 10 bases, with 16 bases between them. CDR1 and CDR2 (germline): LGHNA, YNFKEQ. The CDR3 contains 14 residues. CDR3 protein: CASSQGGTEVLAFF. CDR3 DNA sequence: TGTGCCAGCAGCCAAGGGGGGACTGAGGTACTAGCTTTCTTT.

The V call is TRBV5-4, the J call TRBJ1-1; 7 bases line up with TRBD1. After removal of 4 bases from V and 1 base from J, the junction contained 4 bases not matched to a gene. This CDR3 is 14 amino acids long. Germline CDR1 SGHNT, CDR2 YYREEE (reference sequence). The CDR3 coding sequence is TGTGCCAGCAGCGCGACAGGGACGAACACTGAAGCTTTCTTT. It translates to CASSATGTNTEAFF.

This clone was detected only once. This chain links TRBV5-1 with TRBJ2-7; D possibly corresponds to TRBD2 (5 bases). The CDR3 is 14 amino acids. Germline CDR1 and CDR2: SGHRS and YFSETQ. Trimming took 3 bases from V and 4 from J, leaving 14 bases between them. The CDR3 DNA reads as TGCGCCAGCAGCTCCGGACTCCACGATTACGAGCAGTACTTC. Residues: CASSSGLHDYEQYF.

A single count supports this clone. V usage is TRBV13 and J usage is TRBJ1-2; TRBD1 agrees at 9 bases. J lost 4 bases, V lost 5 bases, and 5 bases had no gene match. The length of the CDR3 is 14 residues. The germline V gene has CDR1 PRHDT and CDR2 FYEKMQ (reference sequence). As DNA, the CDR3 is TGTGCCAGCAGCCTAAAGGACAGGGGCTATGGCTACACCTTC. Its translation: CASSLKDRGYGYTF. Using reference TRBV13 and TRBJ1-2 for the parts outside the CDR3, the full variable domain is AAGVIQSPRHLIKEKRETATLKCYPIPRHDTVYWYQQGPGQDPQFLISFYEKMQSDKGSIPDRFSAQQFSDYHSELNMSSLELGDSALYFCASSLKDRGYGYTFGSGTRLTVV.

The rearrangement uses TRBV7-2 and TRBJ1-4; TRBD1 aligns across 10 bases. Losses at the gene ends were 1 base for V and 7 bases for J; bases not matched to a gene: 6. Germline lookup yields CDR1 SGHTA and CDR2 FQGNSA. The CDR3 has 16 amino acids. The chain's CDR3 is CASSLGVRDRGEKLFF. The CDR3 DNA follows: TGTGCCAGCAGCTTAGGGGTCCGGGACAGGGGTGAAAAACTGTTTTTT.

DNA for the CDR3: TGCGCCAGCAGCCAAGATTCGGAGACACTAAGGGGTTACGAGCAGTACTTC. Translating gives CASSQDSETLRGYEQYF. The chain has TRBV4-3 and TRBJ2-7; D is perhaps TRBD1 (5 bases). In germline, CDR1 is LGHNA, CDR2 YSLEER. V lost 0 bases and J 4 bases, leaving 19 bases between the germline ends. The CDR3 spans 17 residues.

The chain recombines TRBV7-8 with TRBJ1-2, with TRBD1 matching over 7 bases. This CDR3 region has 16 residues. In germline, CDR1 is SGHVS, CDR2 FQNEAQ. Losses at the gene ends were 5 bases for V and 7 bases for J; bases not matched to a gene: 16. CDR3 in DNA: TGTGCCAGCAGCAAAAGTCCCCAGGGGGTCAAGGGTGGCTACACCTTC. As protein: CASSKSPQGVKGGYTF. The full variable domain, in which reference TRBV7-8 and TRBJ1-2 provide the parts outside the CDR3, is GAGVSQSPRYKVAKRGQDVALRCDPISGHVSLFWYQQALGQGPEFLTYFQNEAQLDKSGLPSDRFFAERPEGSVSTLKIQRTQQEDSAVYLCASSKSPQGVKGGYTFGSGTRLTVV.

The V gene is TRBV7-2, the J gene TRBJ2-5, with 7 bases that match TRBD2. CDR3 size: 14 residues. The germline CDR1 and CDR2 sequences are SGHTA and FQGNSA. The ends lost 2 bases at V and 2 bases at J; junction bases unmatched: 2. CDR3: CASSLNGGQETQYF. The CDR3 DNA is TGTGCCAGCAGCTTAAACGGGGGGCAAGAGACCCAGTACTTC.

This chain uses TRBV9 with TRBJ1-3, with D possibly being TRBD1 (6 bases). Germline-derived CDR1 and CDR2 are SGDLS and YYNGEE. V shed 3 bases and J shed 1 base, with 11 bases lying between them. The CDR3 sequence is 15 residues long. CDR3: CASSGGQFSGNTIYF. In DNA form, the CDR3 reads TGTGCCAGCAGCGGAGGACAGTTTTCTGGAAACACCATATATTTT.

This chain joins TRBV29-1 and TRBJ2-5; TRBD2 aligns across 8 bases. The CDR3 is 13 residues long. Trimming at V came to 5 bases and at J to 5 bases, leaving 7 bases not matched to a gene. Germline V lookup: CDR1 SQVTM, CDR2 ANQGSEA. CDR3 protein: CSVRGGGWETQYF. In nucleotides, the CDR3 is TGCAGCGTTCGGGGGGGAGGCTGGGAGACCCAGTACTTC.

V usage is TRBV27 and J usage is TRBJ1-4; no reliable D call. The ends were cut back, 4 bases at V and 10 bases at J, with 16 bases in the middle. This CDR3 has 14 amino acids. In germline, CDR1 is MNHEY, CDR2 SMNVEV (reference sequence). In DNA form, the CDR3 reads TGTGCCAGCAGTTGGAGGACGCCTCTGGGAAAACTGTTTTTT. This encodes CASSWRTPLGKLFF. The full variable domain, its missing parts supplied by reference TRBV27 and TRBJ1-4, is EAQVTQNPRYLITVTGKKLTVTCSQNMNHEYMSWYRQDPGLGLRQIYYSMNVEVTDKGDVPEGYKVSRKEKRNFPLILESPSPNQTSLYFCASSWRTPLGKLFFGSGTQLSVL.

The chain employs TRBV9 and TRBJ2-2, with D maybe TRBD2 (5 bases). Trimming removed 3 bases at V and 3 bases at J, with 18 bases between. Per germline, CDR1 SGDLS and CDR2 YYNGEE. The CDR3 length is 17 residues. The CDR3 coding sequence is TGTGCCAGCAGCGGAGTGAGGCAGCCCGGGGACACCGGGGAGCTGTTTTTT. Translating it yields CASSGVRQPGDTGELFF. Full variable domain (missing parts from reference TRBV9 and TRBJ2-2): DSGVTQTPKHLITATGQRVTLRCSPRSGDLSVYWYQQSLDQGLQFLIQYYNGEERAKGNILERFSAQQFPDLHSELNLSSLELGDSALYFCASSGVRQPGDTGELFFGEGSRLTVL.

The rearrangement joins TRBV7-9 to TRBJ2-7; TRBD1 agrees at 9 bases. V dropped 4 bases and J dropped 2; count of bases not matched to a gene: 9. Germline lookup yields CDR1 SEHNR and CDR2 FQNEAQ (reference sequence). This CDR3 spans 16 amino acids. CDR3 sequence: CASSSPLRDRAYEQYF. The CDR3 DNA reads as TGTGCCAGCAGCTCCCCCCTAAGGGACAGGGCCTACGAGCAGTACTTC. Combining the CDR3 with reference TRBV7-9 and TRBJ2-7 gives the whole variable domain DTGVSQNPRHKITKRGQNVTFRCDPISEHNRLYWYRQTLGQGPEFLTYFQNEAQLEKSRLLSDRFSAERPKGSFSTLEIQRTEQGDSAMYLCASSSPLRDRAYEQYFGPGTRLTVT.

The rearrangement uses TRBV5-1 and TRBJ2-5; D gene unclear. The CDR3 extends over 13 amino acids. Trimming took off 0 bases at V and 3 bases at J, with 6 bases between the two ends. The germline CDR1 and CDR2 sequences are SGHRS and YFSETQ. The DNA for the CDR3 is TGCGCCAGCAGCTTGGGAGTGGAAGAGACCCAGTACTTC. Its protein is CASSLGVEETQYF. Full variable domain (outside the CDR3, taken from reference TRBV5-1 and TRBJ2-5): KAGVTQTPRYLIKTRGQQVTLSCSPISGHRSVSWYQQTPGQGLQFLFEYFSETQRNKGNFPGRFSGRQFSNSRSEMNVSTLELGDSALYLCASSLGVEETQYFGPGTRLLVL.

The V gene is TRBV7-6, the J gene TRBJ2-1; D uncertain. This CDR3 spans 13 amino acids. The ends were cut back, 5 bases at V and 0 bases at J, with 5 bases in the middle. The germline CDR1 and CDR2 sequences are SGHVS and FNYEAQ. The CDR3 region is CASSRSSYNEQFF. The DNA for the CDR3 is TGTGCCAGCAGCCGCAGCTCCTACAATGAGCAGTTCTTC.

The chain joins TRBV11-2 to TRBJ1-3; 8 nucleotides agree with TRBD1. Germline values: CDR1 SGHAT, CDR2 FQNNGV. The CDR3 length is 14 residues. Trimming took 6 bases from V and 0 from J; bases not matched to a gene: 1. This CDR3 reads CASRTGVSGNTIYF. Here the CDR3 DNA reads TGTGCCAGCAGGACAGGGGTCTCTGGAAACACCATATATTTT.